This TCR beta chain was recovered during a study of blood T cell repertoires in COVID-19. Across the whole study: There were acute and convalescent COVID-19 samples, and they came from the United States, Italy and Spain. T cells, B-cell-depleted T cells, or PBMCs supplied cDNA or gDNA.

In the authors' methods: From reference gene primer amplification, estimates of nucleated cell counts were derived. TCRdb's table, derived via immunoSEQ multiplex PCR, lists solely in-frame clones and lacks some. The D gene and trimming were derived from the DNA, and the V and J assignments and clone size from that table. The sample has over 100,000 clones, around 88% seen once. V dropped 6 bases and J dropped 6 bases, with 18 bases sitting between them. CDR3 length equals 15 residues. Germline V CDR1 and CDR2: MDHEN, SYDVKM. Patients in Seattle were enrolled during active infection, then followed longitudinally.

The clonotype was recovered from a man in his 60s with COVID-19, enrolled during active disease. Sequenced sample: peripheral blood. The V and J genes are TRBV28 and TRBJ1-5; D uncertain. CDR3 coding DNA: TGTGCCAGCAGGGCCTCGGGGTTCACCGGTCAGCCCCAGCATTTT. Amino acids: CASRASGFTGQPQHF.